These 26 T cell receptor beta chains were sequenced from one sample in a study of cytomegalovirus exposure and HLA in healthy donors. The method was immunoSEQ multiplex PCR; TCRdb's version includes in-frame clones alone and lacks a portion of them. The data hold more than 95,000 clones, with about 91% observed a single time. The sequenced sample consisted of PBMCs. The receptors come from a woman aged 18-29 years in good health and CMV-seronegative.

The CDR3 DNA follows: TGCGCCAGCAGCCAAGGAGCGAGGGTAGGCCAGCCCCAGCATTTT. As protein: CASSQGARVGQPQHF. The genes are TRBV4-3 and TRBJ1-5; D not certain. V was pared by 1 base and J by 7 bases, with 14 bases between. The CDR3 sequence is 15 residues long. CDR1 LGHNA and CDR2 YSLEER come from the germline V gene.

The chain links TRBV7-2 to TRBJ1-5; 8 bases line up with TRBD1. CDR1 and CDR2 from the germline V gene are SGHTA and FQGNSA. This CDR3 contains 14 residues. The V segment lost 5 bases and the J segment 5 bases; nucleotides outside the gene matches: 5. The CDR3 sequence is CASSATGAHQPQHF. Written as DNA, the CDR3 is TGTGCCAGCAGCGCGACAGGGGCTCATCAGCCCCAGCATTTT.

The chain recombines TRBV28 with TRBJ1-2, with D unclear. Germline assignment: CDR1 MDHEN and CDR2 SYDVKM. The CDR3 has 13 amino acids. The V end was cut by 3 bases, the J end by 6 bases, with 11 bases between. The CDR3 nucleotides read TGTGCCAGCAGTTTGGTACAGCCCGATGGCTACACCTTC. This sequence encodes CASSLVQPDGYTF.

This clone was detected a few times. The V call is TRBV6-5, the J call TRBJ2-1, with 8 bases identical to TRBD1. After removal of 2 bases from V and 8 bases from J, the junction contained 5 bases not matched to a gene. Germline CDR1 reads MNHEY; CDR2 reads SVGAGI. The CDR3 covers 14 residues. This CDR3 is CASSYGGTGDEQFF. DNA for the CDR3: TGTGCCAGCAGTTACGGGGGGACAGGCGATGAGCAGTTCTTC.

This clone was observed a few times. This chain uses TRBV5-1 with TRBJ2-2; D is possibly TRBD2 (6 bases). This CDR3 has 15 residues. V was shortened by 4 bases and J by 4 bases, with 14 bases between the two germline ends. Germline CDR1 reads SGHRS; CDR2 reads YFSETQ. DNA for the CDR3: TGCGCCAGCAGCGGGGACGGGACTCTCACCGGGGAGCTGTTTTTT. Translation gives CASSGDGTLTGELFF.

The V and J genes are TRBV19 and TRBJ1-2; no clear D. Germline CDR1 is LNHDA and CDR2 is SQIVND (reference sequence). V lost 3 bases and J lost 8, with 13 bases in between. CDR3 length: 13 amino acids. The CDR3 DNA reads as TGTGCCAGTAGTATCACTGGTACTATCGGCTACACCTTC. This translates into CASSITGTIGYTF.

The chain links TRBV7-9 to TRBJ2-5; weak D call: TRBD2 (6 bases). V lost 0 bases and J lost 2, with 10 bases in between. Per the germline V gene, CDR1 is SEHNR and CDR2 is FQNEAQ (reference sequence). This CDR3 comprises 15 residues. The CDR3 loop is CASSLAGGKQETQYF. As DNA, the CDR3 is TGTGCCAGCAGCTTAGCGGGAGGAAAGCAAGAGACCCAGTACTTC.

The chain joins TRBV18 to TRBJ1-2; no definite D call. Germline V gives CDR1 KGHSH, CDR2 LQKENI. V lost 6 bases, J lost 2 bases, and 19 bases lay in between. The CDR3 loop spans 16 amino acids. The CDR3 loop is CASSLPRGLINYGYTF. The CDR3 coding sequence is TGTGCCAGCTCGCTACCTAGAGGGTTGATAAACTATGGCTACACCTTC.

Here the CDR3 reads CASSLYIDRADEQFF. The CDR3 DNA reads as TGTGCCAGCAGTTTATATATAGACAGGGCCGATGAGCAGTTCTTC. The chain is built from TRBV28 and TRBJ2-1; 7 bases align to TRBD1. V lost 1 base and J lost 8; bases outside the gene matches: 8. This CDR3 contains 15 residues. CDR1 and CDR2 from the germline V gene are MDHEN and SYDVKM. Together with reference TRBV28 and TRBJ2-1, the CDR3 gives the full variable domain: DVKVTQSSRYLVKRTGEKVFLECVQDMDHENMFWYRQDPGLGLRLIYFSYDVKMKEKGDIPEGYSVSREKKERFSLILESASTNQTSMYLCASSLYIDRADEQFFGPGTRLTVL.

The chain recombines TRBV6-1 with TRBJ1-5; tentative D call: TRBD1 (6 bases). Between the trimmed V and J ends, which lost 6 bases and 3 bases, there was a span of 12 bases. The length of the CDR3 is 14 residues. Per germline, CDR1 MNHNS and CDR2 SASEGT. CDR3 in DNA: TGTGCCAGCAGCGCTGACAGGAACAATCAGCCCCAGCATTTT. It is translated as CASSADRNNQPQHF.

The rearrangement links TRBV29-1 to TRBJ1-2; TRBD1 is a possible D gene (6 bases). This CDR3 has 11 residues. The germline gives CDR1 SQVTM, CDR2 ANQGSEA. Trimming pared 3 bases from V and 6 bases from J, leaving 8 bases between. The chain's CDR3 is CSVDTGNGYTF. The DNA of the CDR3 is TGCAGCGTTGACACAGGGAATGGCTACACCTTC.

This chain joins TRBV4-2 and TRBJ1-5; D is possibly TRBD1 (6 bases). The V gene's germline CDR1 is LGHNA and CDR2 YNFKEQ. Trimming removed 0 bases from V and 5 bases from J, with 20 bases in between. This CDR3 is 18 amino acids long. This chain's CDR3 is CASSQEGFGQQKYQPQHF. CDR3 in DNA: TGTGCCAGCAGCCAAGAAGGGTTCGGACAGCAAAAATATCAGCCCCAGCATTTT.

This chain's CDR3 is CASSEAGQGYEQYF. CDR3 DNA sequence: TGTGCCAGCAGTGAAGCGGGACAGGGGTACGAGCAGTACTTC. V is TRBV6-1 and J is TRBJ2-7, with TRBD1 identical over 10 bases. Germline CDR1 is MNHNS and CDR2 is SASEGT. V lost 0 bases to trimming and J lost 4 bases; unmatched junction nucleotides: 0. CDR3 length equals 14 residues.

Worth noting for this clone: Other DNA sequences in the sample encode the same CDR3. The chain uses TRBV29-1 and TRBJ1-1; D is perhaps TRBD1 (5 bases). Trimming removed 4 bases at V and 4 bases at J, with 10 bases between. There are 12 residues in the CDR3. From germline, CDR1 is SQVTM and CDR2 ANQGSEA. The chain's CDR3 is CSVAGLGTEAFF. CDR3 sequence (DNA): TGCAGCGTTGCAGGGTTGGGCACTGAAGCTTTCTTT.

V and J are TRBV7-9 and TRBJ2-7; D might be TRBD2 (5 bases). The length of the CDR3 is 13 residues. CDR1 and CDR2 from the germline V gene are SEHNR and FQNEAQ (reference sequence). Deletions cut 8 bases from V and 2 bases from J, with 13 bases between. The CDR3 reads CASATGITYEQYF. The CDR3 bases are TGTGCCAGCGCGACGGGAATAACCTACGAGCAGTACTTC. Complete variable domain (other parts from reference TRBV7-9 and TRBJ2-7): DTGVSQNPRHKITKRGQNVTFRCDPISEHNRLYWYRQTLGQGPEFLTYFQNEAQLEKSRLLSDRFSAERPKGSFSTLEIQRTEQGDSAMYLCASATGITYEQYFGPGTRLTVT.

The chain carries TRBV30 and TRBJ2-1; a weak D match, TRBD2 (6 bases). Trimming took 8 bases from V and 4 from J, leaving 15 bases between them. In germline, CDR1 is GTSNPN, CDR2 SVGIG (reference sequence). The CDR3 length is 13 residues. CDR3 nucleotides: TGTGCCCTGGAGTGGGGACTTTACAATGAGCAGTTCTTC. It translates to CALEWGLYNEQFF.

The chain links TRBV29-1 to TRBJ1-2; D is ambiguous. The CDR3 runs 13 residues. The V gene's germline CDR1 is SQVTM and CDR2 ANQGSEA. V dropped 4 bases and J dropped 8 bases, with 17 bases sitting between them. CDR3 loop: CSVVSPSGEGYTF. DNA of the CDR3: TGCAGCGTTGTATCACCCTCCGGTGAGGGCTACACCTTC. Full variable domain (remainder filled in from reference TRBV29-1 and TRBJ1-2): SAVISQKPSRDICQRGTSLTIQCQVDSQVTMMFWYRQQPGQSLTLIATANQGSEATYESGFVIDKFPISRPNLTFSTLTVSNMSPEDSSIYLCSVVSPSGEGYTFGSGTRLTVV.

This clone was counted a single time. The V call is TRBV6-5, the J call TRBJ2-2; a possible D gene is TRBD1 (5 bases). Trimming cost V 6 bases and J 8 bases, with 13 bases left between them. CDR1 MNHEY and CDR2 SVGAGI come from the germline V gene. This CDR3 spans 13 amino acids. The CDR3 spells CASRTPGIGELFF. The DNA for the CDR3 is TGTGCCAGCAGAACCCCAGGGATAGGGGAGCTGTTTTTT.

This rearrangement joins TRBV28 to TRBJ1-4, with 12 nucleotides matching TRBD1. CDR1 MDHEN and CDR2 SYDVKM come from the germline V gene. Losses at the gene ends were 5 bases for V and 12 bases for J; bases not matched to a gene: 10. CDR3 length: 15 amino acids. The CDR3 DNA reads TGTGCCAGCAGTAAAGGGACAGGGGGCCCCGGTGAACTGTTTTTT. As protein: CASSKGTGGPGELFF.

The chain couples TRBV5-1 to TRBJ1-1; maybe TRBD1 (5 bases). Trimming left V 4 bases short and J 1 base short, with 11 bases between. The CDR3 contains 14 residues. Germline values: CDR1 SGHRS, CDR2 YFSETQ. CDR3 DNA: TGCGCCAGCAGCGGGGGGACGGGGAACACTGAAGCTTTCTTT. It yields the protein CASSGGTGNTEAFF.

The chain links TRBV28 to TRBJ1-1, with TRBD1 matching over 7 bases. CDR1 is MDHEN and CDR2 is SYDVKM in the germline V gene. V gave up 4 bases and J gave up 0 bases; unmatched junction bases: 8. There are 16 residues in the CDR3. CDR3 region: CASSSIGTAVNTEAFF. As DNA, the CDR3 is TGTGCCAGCAGTTCAATCGGGACAGCCGTGAACACTGAAGCTTTCTTT.

The rearrangement links TRBV7-8 to TRBJ1-4; TRBD1 aligns across 10 bases. The CDR3 loop spans 17 amino acids. J was trimmed by 0 bases and V by 4 bases; bases with no gene match: 5. Germline V gene sequence: CDR1 SGHVS, CDR2 FQNEAQ. CDR3 coding DNA: TGTGCCAGCAGCTCCCGGGACAGGGGTGCAACTAATGAAAAACTGTTTTTT. Translated: CASSSRDRGATNEKLFF.

This chain links TRBV2 with TRBJ1-2; D uncertain. The ends were cut back, 5 bases at V and 8 bases at J, with 15 bases in the middle. This CDR3 contains 13 residues. Germline V gene lookup returns CDR1 SNHLY and CDR2 FYNNEI. DNA of the CDR3: TGTGCCAGCAGTCTTGGCTCCACGGGGGGCTACACCTTC. Protein: CASSLGSTGGYTF.

V usage is TRBV7-9 and J usage is TRBJ1-3; D remains unclear. The CDR3 consists of 13 residues. CDR1 is SEHNR and CDR2 is FQNEAQ in the germline V gene (reference sequence). V was pared by 3 bases and J by 1 base, with 4 bases between. Written as DNA, the CDR3 is TGTGCCAGCAGCTTGAGGTCTGGAAACACCATATATTTT. Its translation: CASSLRSGNTIYF.

The rearrangement joins TRBV11-3 to TRBJ2-7; D might be TRBD1 (6 bases). The V gene's germline CDR1 is SGHNT and CDR2 YENEEA. The V gene lost 2 bases and the J gene lost 0 bases, with 11 bases spanning the gap. The CDR3 extends over 15 amino acids. CDR3 region: CASSLPRGHSYEQYV. The CDR3 DNA sequence: TGTGCCAGCAGCTTACCACGGGGACACTCCTACGAGCAGTACGTC.

The chain recombines TRBV27 with TRBJ2-1; TRBD2 aligns across 10 bases. This CDR3 has 15 residues. The trim removed 5 bases at V and 5 bases at J, leaving 6 bases unmatched. CDR1 MNHEY and CDR2 SMNVEV come from the germline V gene (reference sequence). The chain's CDR3 is CASSRQRGGNNEQFF. CDR3 coding DNA: TGTGCCAGCAGTCGACAGCGGGGGGGGAACAATGAGCAGTTCTTC.